This TCR beta chain was profiled in a study of CXCR3-negative and CXCR3-positive naive CD8 T cells (dated by TCRdb to the late 2010s). Looking at the study overall: In total, about 150 million TRB reads were obtained, which works out to roughly 1.5 +/- 0.3 million reads per library. TRBV-TRBJ cluster analysis included naive subsets from roughly 5 donors and memory cells from 3 donors. Diversity and physicochemical repertoire analyses were performed on around ten donors pooled from two independent experiments. What the study reported, not specific to this receptor: Compared with CXCR3-negative naive cells, CXCR3-positive naive cells had TRB CDR3s with higher hydrophobicity (lower Kidera factor 4), lower energy, and higher strength and volume indices. Surface CD5, linked to self-reactivity in mice, was comparable between naive subsets; TCR interaction strength was therefore also inferred from TRB CDR3 physicochemical properties. CXCR3 expression partially decreased after cryopreservation, so most assays used freshly isolated PBMCs. Naive CXCR3-negative and CXCR3-positive cells from the same donor showed similar TRBV-TRBJ usage, whereas memory cells showed distinct patterns. Comparably high repertoire diversity was found in both naive subsets, whereas much lower repertoire diversity was found in memory CD8+ T cells.

The CDR3 contains 15 residues, cysteine and phenylalanine counted. DNA is not on record. Sequences LNHNV (CDR1) and YYDKDF (CDR2) are obtained from the germline V gene (reference sequence). Points on this clonotype: What antigen it recognizes has not been identified.

TCRdb records NextSeq 550 as the sequencer. The Human TCR Profiling Kit (MiLaboratory) was used to prepare UMI-labeled 5' RACE TRB cDNA libraries. cDNA synthesis used the entire amount of extracted RNA, and PCR amplification then used the entire amount of cDNA produced. The libraries were made side by side, with each library going through the same number of PCR cycles. The source study handled its data this way. With a minimum of two reads required per UMI, MIGEC and MiXCR pulled out about 57,000 +/- 9,900 unique UMI-labeled TRB cDNA molecules from each library. Each library averaged about 40,000 +/- 10,000 functional in-frame TRB CDR3 nucleotide clonotypes without stop codons. After each sample was downsampled to 5000 UMI-labeled TRB molecules, VDJtools was used to calculate diversity metrics such as normalized Shannon-Wiener and Chao1. VDJtools computed clonotype-size-weighted physicochemical properties of the central five CDR3 residues: interaction energy, strength, volume and Kidera factor 4. After reprocessing by TCRdb, each CDR3 protein sequence is one entry, and no DNA is given. In this record, the V and J calls reflect TCRdb's handling and not the investigators' own analysis. This specimen's table enumerates roughly 140,000 distinct CDR3 sequences. Approximately 0.28% of the sample lies in the top ten.

Each CD8+ T cell subset was flow-sorted in triplicate, with 250,000 to 350,000 cells per subset placed directly into RLT lysis buffer. Naive CD8+ T cells were defined stringently as CD45RO-CCR7+CD27+CD95- to exclude memory contaminants. Peripheral blood mononuclear cells were isolated from buffy coats by standard density gradient centrifugation. Naive CXCR3-negative and CXCR3-positive CD8+ T cells were flow-sorted using a FACSAria III. Total RNA was extracted from sorted cells with an RNeasy Mini Kit. This TCR was sampled from a human donor in good health. Some clones in this sample may be carry-over from other donors' samples. Recombination joined TRBV15 with TRBJ2-6. The specimen was naive CXCR3+ CD8+ T cells from blood. The sample's cell subset or site label, in plain terms: CD45RO-CCR7+CD27+CD95- naive CD8+ T cells expressing CXCR3 (TNR3+). The CDR3 is CATSSTPSGANVLTF.